This is a list of T cell receptor beta chains from one sample in a study of shared clonotypes between healthy human individuals. Profiled with immunoSEQ multiplex PCR; TCRdb holds only in-frame clones, not every one. The data show about 1 million clones, with 65% to 75% seen just once and around 1.5% held by the top ten. The sequencing input was memory CD4+ T cells sorted from blood. Every receptor here comes from a man younger than 35 in good health. CDR3s include the opening cysteine and the closing phenylalanine or tryptophan. A D gene is named only where the DNA matches it firmly. Not all rows give a size; the values are once, few, many and, for expanded clones, a class.

>TRBJ1-6|NA|TRBV4-1|few
TGCGCCAGCAGCCAAGATCGGTTCGGTCCCCTCCACTTT
CASSQDRFGPLHF
>TRBJ2-7|NA|TRBV6-5|NA
TGTGCCAGCCGGGGTCGGATCTACGAGCAGTACTTC
CASRGRIYEQYF
>TRBJ1-3|NA|TRBV30|once
TGTGCCTGGAGTACAGGGTCTGGAAACACCATATATTTT
CAWSTGSGNTIYF
>TRBJ2-2|NA|TRBV19|NA
TGTGCCAGTATTTGGGGGGTCAACACCGGGGAGCTGTTTTTT
CASIWGVNTGELFF
>TRBJ2-5|TRBD1|TRBV29-1|NA
TGCAGCGTGATATTGGGACAGGGGGGAGAGACCCAGTACTTC
CSVILGQGGETQYF
>TRBJ1-1|TRBD1|TRBV19|few
TGTGCCAGTAGTCTCGGACAGGGTAGCACTGAAGCTTTCTTT
CASSLGQGSTEAFF
>TRBJ1-2|NA|TRBV13|NA
TGTGCCAGCAGCTATAAACTCGGGGGAGGCTATGGCTACACCTTC
CASSYKLGGGYGYTF
>TRBJ1-1|NA|TRBV6-6|NA
TGTGCCAGCCGGCAGGGGAGCACTGAAGCTTTCTTT
CASRQGSTEAFF
>TRBJ2-1|TRBD2|TRBV9|NA
TGTGCCAGCAGCGTAGGTCTTAGCGGGGGATTAAATGAGCAGTTCTTC
CASSVGLSGGLNEQFF
>TRBJ2-5|NA|TRBV21-1|NA
TGTGCCAGCAGCAAAGAGGCGCCTAAGGCCCAAGAGACCCAGTACTTC
CASSKEAPKAQETQYF
>TRBJ2-5|NA|TRBV2|NA
TGTGCCAGCAATCTCGGACCGCAGGGGGAGACCCAGTACTTC
CASNLGPQGETQYF
>TRBJ1-6|TRBD1|TRBV11-2|NA
TGTGCCAGCAGCTCAGCGGGACAGGGACTGAATTCACCCCTCCACTTT
CASSSAGQGLNSPLHF
>TRBJ2-5|NA|TRBV18|NA
TGTGCCAGCTCACCACCATCCGGGGGCCAGGGAGAGACCCAGTACTTC
CASSPPSGGQGETQYF
>TRBJ2-2|NA|TRBV19|few
TGTGCCAGTAGTTATCGGGCAACCGGGGAGCTGTTTTTT
CASSYRATGELFF
>TRBJ2-7|TRBD1|TRBV7-9|NA
TGTGCCAGCAGCCACCGGGACAGGGGCTCCTACGAGCAGTACTTC
CASSHRDRGSYEQYF
>TRBJ2-7|NA|TRBV14|NA
TGTGCCAGCAGCCAAATGTGGGCAGTTGACGAGCAGTACTTC
CASSQMWAVDEQYF